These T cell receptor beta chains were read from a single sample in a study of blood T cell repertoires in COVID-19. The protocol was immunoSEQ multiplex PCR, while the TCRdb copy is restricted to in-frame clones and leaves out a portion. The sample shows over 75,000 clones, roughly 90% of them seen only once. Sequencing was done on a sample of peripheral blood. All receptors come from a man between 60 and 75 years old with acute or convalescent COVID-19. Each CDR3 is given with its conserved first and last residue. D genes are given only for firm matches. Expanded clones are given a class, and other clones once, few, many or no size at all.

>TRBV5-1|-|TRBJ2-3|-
CASSLMGTSTDTQYF
TGCGCCAGCAGCTTGATGGGGACTAGCACAGATACGCAGTATTTT
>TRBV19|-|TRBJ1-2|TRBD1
CASRPYRGQDYGYTF
TGTGCCAGTAGACCCTACAGGGGGCAAGACTATGGCTACACCTTC
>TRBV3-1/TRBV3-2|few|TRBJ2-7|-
CASSPGPYEQYF
TGTGCCAGCAGTCCAGGGCCCTACGAGCAGTACTTC
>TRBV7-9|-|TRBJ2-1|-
CASSLASGPEQFF
TGTGCCAGCAGCTTAGCCAGCGGTCCAGAGCAGTTCTTC
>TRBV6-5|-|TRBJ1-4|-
CASSSGLHEKLFF
TGTGCCAGCAGCTCCGGACTTCATGAAAAACTGTTTTTT
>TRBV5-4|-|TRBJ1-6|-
CASSFSAASPLHF
TGTGCCAGCAGCTTTAGTGCGGCTTCACCCCTCCACTTT
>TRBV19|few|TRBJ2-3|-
CASSIQEGTQYF
TGTGCCAGTAGTATTCAGGAGGGTACGCAGTATTTT
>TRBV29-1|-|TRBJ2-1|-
CSVGNNNGNEQFF
TGCAGCGTCGGAAATAATAACGGGAATGAGCAGTTCTTC
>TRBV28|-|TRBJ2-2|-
CASSLFRGPNTGELFF
TGTGCCAGCAGTTTATTCCGGGGTCCGAACACCGGGGAGCTGTTTTTT
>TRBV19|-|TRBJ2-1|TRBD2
CASSILAGVVGEQFF
TGTGCCAGTAGTATTCTCGCGGGAGTGGTCGGTGAGCAGTTCTTC
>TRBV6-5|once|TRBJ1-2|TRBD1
CASRLTGAFYGYTF
TGTGCCAGCAGACTCACAGGGGCCTTCTATGGCTACACCTTC
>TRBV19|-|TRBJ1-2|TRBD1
CASSGQGNYGYTF
TGTGCCAGTAGCGGACAGGGAAACTATGGCTACACCTTC
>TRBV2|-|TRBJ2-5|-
CASSDRSKPGETQYF
TGTGCCAGCAGTGATCGGTCTAAACCCGGGGAGACCCAGTACTTC
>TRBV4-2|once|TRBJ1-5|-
CASSLTNQPQHF
TGTGCCAGCAGCCTAACTAATCAGCCCCAGCATTTT
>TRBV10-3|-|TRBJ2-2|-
CAIRASENTGELFF
TGTGCCATCAGAGCTAGCGAGAACACCGGGGAGCTGTTTTTT
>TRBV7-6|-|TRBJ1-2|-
CASSPDGGEGYTF
TGTGCCAGCAGCCCCGATGGGGGGGAGGGCTACACCTTC
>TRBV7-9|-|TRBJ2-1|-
CASSQDSGALNEQFF
TGTGCCAGCAGCCAGGACAGTGGGGCTCTCAATGAGCAGTTCTTC
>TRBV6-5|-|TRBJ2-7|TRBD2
CASVGTSGRREQYF
TGTGCCAGCGTGGGGACTAGCGGGAGGCGTGAGCAGTACTTC
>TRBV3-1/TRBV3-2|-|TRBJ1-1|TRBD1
CASSWDRNTEAFF
TGTGCCAGCAGCTGGGACAGAAACACTGAAGCTTTCTTT
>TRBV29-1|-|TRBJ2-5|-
CSVARGPPAQYF
TGCAGCGTTGCTAGAGGTCCTCCCGCCCAGTACTTC
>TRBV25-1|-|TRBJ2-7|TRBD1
CASRPGQGYDEQYF
TGTGCCAGCAGACCGGGACAGGGTTACGACGAGCAGTACTTC
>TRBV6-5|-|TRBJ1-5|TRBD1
CASRETGTSNQPQHF
TGTGCCAGCAGGGAGACAGGGACGAGCAATCAGCCCCAGCATTTT
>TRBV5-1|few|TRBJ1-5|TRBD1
CASSLRTGEGQPQHF
TGCGCCAGCAGCTTGAGGACAGGGGAAGGTCAGCCCCAGCATTTT
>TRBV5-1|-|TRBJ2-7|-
CASSLAGGRASEQYF
TGCGCCAGCAGCTTGGCCGGGGGGCGAGCGTCCGAGCAGTACTTC
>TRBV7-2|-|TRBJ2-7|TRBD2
CASTPIAGGYEQYF
TGTGCCAGCACCCCCATAGCGGGAGGCTACGAGCAGTACTTC
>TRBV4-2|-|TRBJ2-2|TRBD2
CASSQDPPAGGIGELFF
TGTGCCAGCAGCCAAGATCCCCCAGCGGGAGGGATCGGGGAGCTGTTTTTT
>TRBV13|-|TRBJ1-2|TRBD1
CASSIQGLLNYGYTF
TGTGCCAGCAGTATACAGGGGCTTCTGAACTATGGCTACACCTTC
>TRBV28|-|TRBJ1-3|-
CASSRPGGGISGNTIYF
TGTGCCAGCAGTCGGCCGGGTGGGGGGATCTCTGGAAACACCATATATTTT
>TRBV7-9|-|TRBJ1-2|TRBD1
CASSLGVPGQRTDGYTF
TGTGCCAGCAGCTTAGGCGTACCGGGACAGCGAACGGATGGCTACACCTTC
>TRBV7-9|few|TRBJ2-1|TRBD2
CASSPGLAGMTGEQFF
TGTGCCAGCAGTCCGGGACTAGCGGGAATGACGGGTGAGCAGTTCTTC
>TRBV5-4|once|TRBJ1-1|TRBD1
CASSAGQGVTEAFF
TGTGCCAGCAGCGCCGGACAGGGAGTCACTGAAGCTTTCTTT
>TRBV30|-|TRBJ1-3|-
CAWTVSSSATIYF
TGTGCCTGGACAGTCAGTTCTTCCGCCACCATATATTTT
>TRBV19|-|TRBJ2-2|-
CASSQGVGTGELFF
TGTGCCAGTAGTCAAGGGGTTGGCACCGGGGAGCTGTTTTTT
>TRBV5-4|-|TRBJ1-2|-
CASSLDTSYGYTF
TGTGCCAGCAGCCTGGACACCAGCTATGGCTACACCTTC
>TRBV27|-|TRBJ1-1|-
CASSLSGGAGEAFF
TGTGCCAGCAGTTTATCGGGAGGGGCCGGTGAAGCTTTCTTT
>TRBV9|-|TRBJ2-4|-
CASSYGVAKNIQYF
TGTGCCAGCAGCTACGGGGTTGCCAAAAACATTCAGTACTTC
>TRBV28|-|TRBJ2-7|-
CASSLKGYEQYF
TGTGCCAGCAGTTTAAAGGGGTACGAGCAGTACTTC
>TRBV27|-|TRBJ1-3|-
CASSFRGGNTIYF
TGTGCCAGCAGTTTCAGGGGTGGAAACACCATATATTTT
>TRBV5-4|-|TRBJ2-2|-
CASSLGQNTGELFF
TGTGCCAGCAGCTTGGGACAAAACACCGGGGAGCTGTTTTTT
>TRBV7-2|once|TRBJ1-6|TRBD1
CASSLGGQAYNSPLHF
TGTGCCAGCAGCTTAGGTGGACAGGCCTATAATTCACCCCTCCACTTT
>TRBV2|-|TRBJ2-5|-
CASSARGFGQETQYF
TGTGCCAGCAGCGCCCGGGGGTTTGGCCAAGAGACCCAGTACTTC
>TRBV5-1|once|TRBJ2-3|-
CASSLAGGGDTQYF
TGCGCCAGCAGCTTGGCCGGAGGAGGTGATACGCAGTATTTT
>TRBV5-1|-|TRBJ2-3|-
CASSFGLTDTQYF
TGCGCCAGCAGCTTTGGCCTCACAGATACGCAGTATTTT
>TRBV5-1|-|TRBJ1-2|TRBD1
CASSHGTGGKNGYTF
TGCGCCAGCAGCCATGGGACAGGGGGCAAGAATGGCTACACCTTC
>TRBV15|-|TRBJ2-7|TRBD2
CATSRTSGTTYEQYF
TGTGCCACCAGCAGAACTAGCGGGACCACCTACGAGCAGTACTTC
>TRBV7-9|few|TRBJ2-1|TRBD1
CASSLLKTGTENEQFF
TGTGCCAGCAGCTTACTTAAGACAGGGACCGAAAATGAGCAGTTCTTC
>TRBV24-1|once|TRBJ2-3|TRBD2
CATSATLAGGTDTQYF
TGTGCCACCAGTGCCACACTAGCGGGTGGCACAGATACGCAGTATTTT
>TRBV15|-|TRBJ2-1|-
CATSRDTERSNEQFF
TGTGCCACCAGCAGGGACACCGAGAGGTCCAATGAGCAGTTCTTC
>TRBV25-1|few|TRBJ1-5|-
CASSFRDTNQPQHF
TGTGCCAGCAGTTTCCGGGACACCAATCAGCCCCAGCATTTT
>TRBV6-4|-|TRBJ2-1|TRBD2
CASSPSGLAGYNEQFF
TGTGCCAGCAGTCCCTCCGGCCTAGCGGGTTACAATGAGCAGTTCTTC
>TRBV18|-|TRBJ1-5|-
CASSPGVGIRQPQHF
TGTGCCAGCTCACCGGGTGTCGGGATACGACAGCCCCAGCATTTT
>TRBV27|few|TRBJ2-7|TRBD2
CASSFSGPTYEQYF
TGTGCCAGCAGTTTTAGCGGGCCCACCTACGAGCAGTACTTC
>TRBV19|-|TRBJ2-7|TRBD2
CASRRLAGGGSYEQYF
TGTGCCAGTAGACGACTAGCGGGAGGTGGGTCCTACGAGCAGTACTTC
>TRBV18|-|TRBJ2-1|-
CASSEHSETAQFF
TGTGCCAGCTCAGAACACTCCGAGACAGCGCAGTTCTTC
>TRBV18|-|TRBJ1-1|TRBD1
CASSGQGVPTEAFF
TGTGCCAGCTCGGGACAGGGTGTGCCCACTGAAGCTTTCTTT